The clone carrying this T cell receptor (beta chain) was counted a few times. The antigen remains unidentified. Library preparation (for TCRbeta) was performed with unique molecular identifiers. TCRdb fed the PCR reads into MiXCR, producing one record per CDR3 protein. The sample yields some 290,000 distinct CDR3 sequences, about a quarter seen once. This entry belongs to a study of T-cell reconstitution after alpha-beta-depleted transplantation in children. Study observations and caveats: Expanded graft clones, several hundred of them, were reportedly the source of alpha-beta T cells about two months after transplant.

The CDR3 has 15 residues. V was clipped by 5 bases and J by 4 bases; unmatched bases: 6. J is TRBJ2-2 and V is TRBV12-3 or TRBV12-4; 8 nucleotides line up with TRBD1. The TCR was taken from a male patient younger than 18 who had a stem cell transplant for acute lymphoblastic leukemia, so the T cells may come from the graft donor. Sequenced here: PBMCs, mostly from graft donor cells, sampled 180 days after TCRalphabeta/CD19-depleted stem cell transplant. In DNA form, the CDR3 reads TGTGCCAGCAGTCCCCGGACAGGGACCACCGGGGAGCTGTTTTTT. This codes for CASSPRTGTTGELFF.